The TCR beta chain under discussion was sequenced for a study of CD8 T cells in Susac syndrome. On the study more broadly: Patients with Susac syndrome were therapy-naive, on corticosteroids, or on intravenous immunoglobulin alone at the time that blood was drawn. Study conclusions and caveats: The CD4+ T cell repertoires in Susac syndrome did not show any clonal expansion.

As concerns this clonotype: As yet, its antigen is unknown.

After extraction with the RNeasy kit, about 0.5 to 1 ug of the RNA was reverse transcribed using random hexamers. immunoSEQ multiplex PCR amplified TCR beta CDR3 across 54 Vbeta, 13 Jbeta. MiXCR, run by TCRdb on the immunoSEQ multiplex PCR reads, gives a single entry per CDR3 protein. The table lists 71,000 or so distinct CDR3 sequences, 93% of them singletons. CDR1 is SGHRS, CDR2 YFSETQ, per germline. The CDR3 contains 13 residues. The germline V and J ends were trimmed by 4 bases and 5 bases, with 10 bases remaining between them. The receptor comes from a human donor with Susac syndrome. The sample comprised CD4+ T cells from PBMCs. V is TRBV5-1 and J is TRBJ2-1, with D unresolved. The CDR3: CASSLGPNNEQFF. The CDR3, as DNA: TGCGCCAGCAGCCTCGGGCCTAACAATGAGCAGTTCTTC.